The sequence of this T cell receptor (beta chain) was determined in a study of beta chain features in type 1 diabetes. Whole-study results and caveats: Insertion counts at VDJ junctions were lower in type 1 diabetes patients, who also showed more deletions there.

TCRB transcripts that were expressed got sequenced, as all of the isolated RNA had been reverse transcribed. The read count averaged roughly 4 million across naive, central memory and regulatory T cell samples. Sequencing was performed with immunoSEQ multiplex PCR; in TCRdb, only in-frame clones are kept and a portion is missing. This sample has about 250,000 clones; 11% to 15% occur once, and the top ten carry 0.026%. In its sample, this clone was seen a few times. The antigen is unknown. CD4+ cells of the naive, central memory, regulatory and stem cell-like memory types were sorted via CD45RO/CCR7/CD25/CD127/CD95/CD27. The CDR3 extends over 16 amino acids. Trimming at V came to 0 bases and at J to 4 bases, leaving 4 bases not matched to a gene. Per germline, CDR1 SGDLS and CDR2 YYNGEE.

The TCR originated in a woman in her forties in good health. The source material was naive CD4+ T cells from blood. The rearrangement joins TRBV9 to TRBJ2-1; 10 bases line up with TRBD1. The CDR3, as DNA: TGTGCCAGCAGCGTAGCTTGGACAGGGGGATACAATGAGCAGTTCTTC. Its protein product is CASSVAWTGGYNEQFF. Supplemented by reference TRBV9 and TRBJ2-1, the full variable domain reads DSGVTQTPKHLITATGQRVTLRCSPRSGDLSVYWYQQSLDQGLQFLIQYYNGEERAKGNILERFSAQQFPDLHSELNLSSLELGDSALYFCASSVAWTGGYNEQFFGPGTRLTVL.